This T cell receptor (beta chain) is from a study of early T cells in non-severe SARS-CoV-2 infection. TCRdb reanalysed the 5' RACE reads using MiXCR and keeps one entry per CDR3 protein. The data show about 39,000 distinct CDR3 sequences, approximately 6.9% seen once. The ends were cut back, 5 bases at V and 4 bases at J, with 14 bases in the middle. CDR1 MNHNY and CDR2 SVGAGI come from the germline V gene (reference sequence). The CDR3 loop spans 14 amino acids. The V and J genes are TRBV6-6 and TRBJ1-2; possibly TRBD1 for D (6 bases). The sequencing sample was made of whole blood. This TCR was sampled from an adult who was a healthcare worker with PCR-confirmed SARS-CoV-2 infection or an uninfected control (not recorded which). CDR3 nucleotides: TGTGCCAGCAGTCACAGGGTTGAGAGCTATGGCTACACCTTC. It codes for CASSHRVESYGYTF.